These T cell receptor beta chains were read from a single sample in a study of shared clonotypes between healthy human individuals. Libraries were prepared by immunoSEQ multiplex PCR; TCRdb keeps only in-frame clonotypes and omits some of them. The sample records about 2.4 million clones, approximately 94% being singletons. Sequencing used naive CD4+ T cells from PBMCs. The receptors come from a man younger than 35 in good health. Some clones in this sample may be carry-over from other donors' samples. Each CDR3 is given without its conserved first and last residue. A D gene is named only where the DNA matches it firmly.

j_gene	v_gene	d_gene	CDR3aa
TRBJ2-7	TRBV7-6	TRBD1	ASSILQGAPPYEQY
TRBJ2-3	TRBV7-8	-	ASSLRVGGADTQY
TRBJ2-5	TRBV2	TRBD1	ASSGTGSIQETQY
TRBJ2-7	TRBV7-3	-	ASSLKLGSGYEQY
TRBJ2-7	TRBV9	-	ASSVAPVGVSYEQY
TRBJ1-5	TRBV7-2	-	ASSSAHSGNQPQH
TRBJ2-1	TRBV7-3	-	ASSLSGVTYNEQF
TRBJ2-1	TRBV23-1	TRBD2	ANLPGLAGAPYNEQF
TRBJ2-1	TRBV2	-	ASSERAGEQF
TRBJ2-7	TRBV7-6	TRBD1	ASSLDRNSYEQY
TRBJ1-1	TRBV19	-	ASSSRTATEAF
TRBJ2-5	TRBV27	-	ASSLVGQETQY
TRBJ2-7	TRBV28	TRBD2	ASRTPGLAASYEQY
TRBJ2-1	TRBV7-9	-	ASSGNSPPEF
TRBJ2-3	TRBV9	TRBD2	ASSVGTSRNTDTQY
TRBJ1-3	TRBV28	-	ASSSQASPGNTIY
TRBJ1-4	TRBV5-6	-	ASSLRGPGTNEKLF